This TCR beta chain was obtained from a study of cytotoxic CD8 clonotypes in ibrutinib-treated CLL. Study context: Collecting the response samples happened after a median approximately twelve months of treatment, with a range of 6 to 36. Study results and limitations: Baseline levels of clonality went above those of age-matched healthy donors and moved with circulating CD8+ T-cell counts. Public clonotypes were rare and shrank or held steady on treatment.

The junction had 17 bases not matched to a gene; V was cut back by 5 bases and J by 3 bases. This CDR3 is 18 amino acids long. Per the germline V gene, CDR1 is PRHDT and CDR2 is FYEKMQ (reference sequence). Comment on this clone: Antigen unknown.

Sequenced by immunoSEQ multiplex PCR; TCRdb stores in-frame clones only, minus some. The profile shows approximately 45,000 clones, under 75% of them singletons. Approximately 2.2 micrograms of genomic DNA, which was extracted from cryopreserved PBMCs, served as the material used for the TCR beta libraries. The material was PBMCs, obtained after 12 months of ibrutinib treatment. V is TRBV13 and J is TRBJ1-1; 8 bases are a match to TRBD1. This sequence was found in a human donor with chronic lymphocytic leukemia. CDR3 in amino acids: CASSPRDRTLTGDTEAFF. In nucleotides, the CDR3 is TGTGCCAGCAGCCCCCGGGACAGGACCCTAACGGGGGACACTGAAGCTTTCTTT. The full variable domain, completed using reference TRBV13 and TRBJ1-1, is AAGVIQSPRHLIKEKRETATLKCYPIPRHDTVYWYQQGPGQDPQFLISFYEKMQSDKGSIPDRFSAQQFSDYHSELNMSSLELGDSALYFCASSPRDRTLTGDTEAFFGQGTRLTVV.